Shown below are 23 T cell receptor beta chains from a single sample sequenced in a study of blood T cell repertoires in COVID-19. The table came from immunoSEQ multiplex PCR; TCRdb's copy has only in-frame clones and leaves some out. The table records 380,000 or so clones, approximately 86% of them present only once. The sequencing input was PBMCs or T cells enriched from blood (not recorded which). The receptor source for this set is a woman aged 40-49 years with acute COVID-19.

The chain uses TRBV9 and TRBJ1-1, with D perhaps TRBD1 (5 bases). Trimming left V 4 bases short and J 3 bases short, with 16 bases between. This CDR3 contains 15 residues. The germline CDR1 and CDR2 sequences are SGDLS and YYNGEE. The CDR3 DNA is TGTGCCAGCAGCCCGGGGGGTTTTGGGGACACTGAAGCTTTCTTT. Translation gives CASSPGGFGDTEAFF.

The chain joins TRBV29-1 to TRBJ2-5; D unresolved. Deletions cut 2 bases from V and 1 base from J, with 11 bases between. This CDR3 region has 14 residues. In germline, CDR1 is SQVTM, CDR2 ANQGSEA. The DNA for the CDR3 is TGCAGCGTTGAAAACTTCCTCATCCAAGAGACCCAGTACTTC. It encodes CSVENFLIQETQYF.

The chain employs TRBV19 and TRBJ1-5; D gene ambiguous. CDR3 size: 15 residues. V shed 1 base and J shed 3 bases, with 10 bases lying between them. Germline V gene sequence: CDR1 LNHDA, CDR2 SQIVND (reference sequence). The CDR3 sequence is CASSIGWPLNQPQHF. Written as DNA, the CDR3 is TGTGCCAGTAGTATAGGGTGGCCGCTCAATCAGCCCCAGCATTTT.

The genes are TRBV3-1 (or the pseudogene TRBV3-2) and TRBJ2-7, with D possibly being TRBD1 (6 bases). Germline loops: CDR1 LGHDT, CDR2 YNNKEL (reference sequence). Trimming took off 1 base at V and 10 bases at J, with 17 bases between the two ends. The CDR3 is 14 residues long. CDR3: CASSQGPERGKQYF. The DNA of the CDR3 is TGTGCCAGCAGCCAAGGGCCTGAGAGGGGGAAACAGTACTTC.

This clone was seen more than once but under ten times. The gene calls are TRBV24-1 and TRBJ1-1; TRBD1 agrees at 9 bases. The CDR3 has 15 amino acids. The V gene end was trimmed by 4 bases and the J gene end by 5 bases; junction bases not matched to a gene: 7. From germline, CDR1 is KGHDR and CDR2 SFDVKD. The chain's CDR3 is CATSDAGTGRTEAFF. Written as DNA, the CDR3 is TGTGCCACCAGTGACGCCGGGACAGGGAGAACTGAAGCTTTCTTT.

The J gene is TRBJ1-2, the V gene TRBV30; TRBD1 might be the D (5 bases). CDR3 length: 13 residues. The V gene's germline CDR1 is GTSNPN and CDR2 SVGIG (reference sequence). V was cut by 0 bases and J by 7 bases, with 12 bases left in between. The CDR3 region is CAWSVVGGTGYTF. CDR3 nucleotides: TGTGCCTGGAGTGTGGTCGGGGGAACTGGCTACACCTTC. Full variable domain (outside the CDR3, taken from reference TRBV30 and TRBJ1-2): SQTIHQWPATLVQPVGSPLSLECTVEGTSNPNLYWYRQAAGRGLQLLFYSVGIGQISSEVPQNLSASRPQDRQFILSSKKLLLSDSGFYLCAWSVVGGTGYTFGSGTRLTVV.

The chain recombines TRBV11-2 with TRBJ2-5, with 7 nucleotides matching TRBD2. This CDR3 has 13 amino acids. J gave up 4 bases and V 3 bases, and 2 bases lay outside the gene matches. The germline gives CDR1 SGHAT, CDR2 FQNNGV. CDR3 DNA sequence: TGTGCCAGCAGCTTCGGGGGGAGAGAGACCCAGTACTTC. Protein: CASSFGGRETQYF.

The chain recombines TRBV5-4 with TRBJ2-2; 8 nucleotides line up with TRBD2. The CDR3 has 16 amino acids. Germline assignment: CDR1 SGHNT and CDR2 YYREEE (reference sequence). V lost 4 bases, J lost 2 bases, and 7 bases stayed unmatched. CDR3 nucleotide sequence: TGTGCCAGCAGCCCGGAGCGGGGGACAAACACCGGGGAGCTGTTTTTT. Translating it yields CASSPERGTNTGELFF.

The V and J genes are TRBV6-5 and TRBJ2-5; no firm D call. Germline CDR1 is MNHEY and CDR2 is SVGAGI. The CDR3 sequence is 13 residues long. The germline V and J ends were trimmed by 7 bases and 7 bases, with 16 bases remaining between them. The CDR3 sequence is CASTAGVRRTQYF. The CDR3 coding sequence is TGTGCCAGCACCGCCGGCGTCCGGAGGACCCAGTACTTC.

The rearrangement links TRBV19 to TRBJ2-5; 8 bases fit TRBD2. V dropped 5 bases and J dropped 5; count of bases not matched to a gene: 10. There are 15 residues in the CDR3. CDR1 and CDR2 from the germline V gene are LNHDA and SQIVND (reference sequence). The CDR3 DNA reads TGTGCCAGTAGTTCCTCCCGGGGGGGATTGGAGACCCAGTACTTC. Protein: CASSSSRGGLETQYF.

The genes are TRBV15 and TRBJ1-1, with D possibly being TRBD1 (5 bases). The germline CDR1 and CDR2 sequences are LNHNV and YYDKDF (reference sequence). Deletions cut 4 bases from V and 3 bases from J, with 12 bases between. The CDR3 is made up of 14 amino acids. The CDR3 coding sequence is TGTGCCACCAGCATGCGGGGACGGGACACTGAAGCTTTCTTT. Translated: CATSMRGRDTEAFF.

The rearrangement links TRBV27 to TRBJ1-3, with 8 bases identical to TRBD1. The CDR3 is made up of 16 amino acids. Germline V lookup: CDR1 MNHEY, CDR2 SMNVEV (reference sequence). V dropped 4 bases and J dropped 0; count of bases not matched to a gene: 5. CDR3 region: CASSSNRGFSGNTIYF. The DNA for the CDR3 is TGTGCCAGCAGTTCCAACAGGGGGTTCTCTGGAAACACCATATATTTT.

This sequence joins TRBV25-1 and TRBJ2-7; a weak D match, TRBD1 (6 bases). In germline, CDR1 is MGHDK, CDR2 SYGVNS. V lost 8 bases and J 5 bases, leaving 13 bases between the germline ends. This CDR3 is 12 amino acids long. The DNA for the CDR3 is TGTGCCAGCGCAGGGGATTCGAACGAGCAGTACTTC. It yields the protein CASAGDSNEQYF.

The CDR3 region has the DNA TGTGCCAGCAGCTCAAGGGGACAGGGTAGAGGTGAAAAACTGTTTTTT. Residues: CASSSRGQGRGEKLFF. The chain links TRBV7-2 to TRBJ1-4; TRBD1 matches 9 bases. The CDR3 is 16 residues long. The germline V gene has CDR1 SGHTA and CDR2 FQGNSA. With V trimmed by 4 bases and J by 7 bases, 10 bases remained unmatched.

This chain joins TRBV30 and TRBJ1-1; 7 bases are a match to TRBD1. This CDR3 has 13 residues. Unmatched junction bases numbered 7, after V lost 4 bases and J lost 5 bases. Germline V gives CDR1 GTSNPN, CDR2 SVGIG (reference sequence). The CDR3 spells CAWNRGFVTEAFF. CDR3 nucleotide sequence: TGTGCCTGGAACAGGGGTTTCGTAACTGAAGCTTTCTTT.

The chain is built from TRBV2 and TRBJ2-7; D may be TRBD1 (6 bases). V lost 3 bases and J 2 bases, leaving 14 bases between the germline ends. Germline V gene data show CDR1 as SNHLY and CDR2 as FYNNEI. The CDR3 is 15 residues long. This CDR3 is CASSDGGSTAYEQYF. The CDR3 DNA sequence: TGTGCCAGCAGTGATGGGGGCTCCACCGCCTACGAGCAGTACTTC.

The CDR3 reads CASSASRGNTEAFF. The DNA for the CDR3 is TGCGCCAGCAGCGCTAGCCGGGGGAACACTGAAGCTTTCTTT. The gene calls are TRBV5-1 and TRBJ1-1; D is unresolved. This CDR3 is 14 amino acids long. Germline-derived CDR1 and CDR2 are SGHRS and YFSETQ. V was shortened by 4 bases and J by 1 base, with 11 bases between the two germline ends.

The gene calls are TRBV5-4 and TRBJ2-3; 10 bases are a match to TRBD2. V dropped 3 bases and J dropped 1; count of bases not matched to a gene: 2. Germline V gene data show CDR1 as SGHNT and CDR2 as YYREEE (reference sequence). The CDR3 contains 15 residues. The CDR3 sequence is CASSSGLAGTDTQYF. CDR3 nucleotide sequence: TGTGCCAGCAGCTCCGGACTAGCGGGCACAGATACGCAGTATTTT.

V is TRBV3-1 (or the pseudogene TRBV3-2) and J is TRBJ2-2; perhaps TRBD1 as D (5 bases). The ends were cut back, 1 base at V and 5 bases at J, with 14 bases in the middle. CDR3 length: 16 residues. Germline V lookup: CDR1 LGHDT, CDR2 YNNKEL (reference sequence). As DNA, the CDR3 is TGTGCCAGCAGCCAAGTACGGGCAGGGAATACCGGGGAGCTGTTTTTT. It is translated as CASSQVRAGNTGELFF.

This chain uses TRBV13 with TRBJ2-1, with D hard to call. V lost 5 bases and J lost 8, with 19 bases in between. Germline values: CDR1 PRHDT, CDR2 FYEKMQ (reference sequence). The CDR3 is 15 residues long. This chain's CDR3 is CASSHRGGVFDEQFF. The CDR3 bases are TGTGCCAGCAGCCACCGAGGCGGTGTTTTCGATGAGCAGTTCTTC.

This clone was recorded once. The rearrangement links TRBV5-1 to TRBJ1-2; 11 bases are shared with TRBD1. V gave up 4 bases and J gave up 4 bases; unmatched junction bases: 3. This CDR3 contains 14 residues. The germline V gene encodes CDR1 SGHRS and CDR2 YFSETQ. The CDR3 bases are TGCGCCAGCAGCGCCGGGACAGGGGGCTATGGCTACACCTTC. Encoded protein: CASSAGTGGYGYTF.

Worth noting for this clone: A junction boundary mismatches the germline segment, possibly from a read error. This sequence joins TRBV5-1 and TRBJ1-6, with 9 nucleotides matching TRBD1. The CDR3 is 15 amino acids. CDR1 is SGHRS and CDR2 is YFSETQ in the germline V gene. The CDR3, as DNA: TGCGCCAGCAGCTTCTCCGGGGACAGGGATTCTCCCCTCCACTTT. As protein: CASSFSGDRDSPLHF.

This chain uses TRBV2 with TRBJ2-7, with D tentatively TRBD1 (5 bases). The CDR3 is 15 residues long. Germline loops: CDR1 SNHLY, CDR2 FYNNEI. Trimming took 6 bases from V and 3 from J, leaving 18 bases between them. In DNA form, the CDR3 reads TGTGCCAGCAGCGTCGTGCTCAGGGTTAACTACGAGCAGTACTTC. It codes for CASSVVLRVNYEQYF.